The entry that follows covers one TCR beta chain sequence. Its antigen is unknown. Base qualities are not provided; no much larger clone lies one nucleotide away. This sample is part of a study of blood T cell repertoires in COVID-19 (dated by TCRdb to 2019 to 2021). For context, the study as a whole: Samples from collaborators originated in the United States, Italy and Spain and spanned both the acute and convalescent phases of COVID-19. The prospective study material was composed of cDNA or gDNA derived from T cells, B-cell-depleted T cells, or PBMCs. Subjects who had been exposed to COVID-19, were actively infected with it, or had recovered from it provided the deeply sampled blood TCRbeta repertoires that made up the dataset. The repertoires were released in a freely available public database intended as a resource for research on the immune response to SARS-CoV-2. The samples were drawn from the first 160 participants of the ongoing ImmuneRACE study and from 1,254 subjects provided by 6 global collaborators. A de-identified subject ID, COVID-19 status, age in years and sex were almost always included in the sample metadata. Where available, HLA class I and class II types were taken from metadata supplied by the sample provider and were not determined by assay-based typing.

V and J lose 3 bases and 3 bases, and a span of 9 bases separates them. From a lookup of the germline V gene (reference sequence), CDR1 and CDR2 are LNHDA and SQIVND. Spanning cysteine to phenylalanine, the CDR3 consists of 13 amino acids. The read is trimmed to its CDR3 DNA, 39 bases read in frame from base 1. One collaborating source in Seattle enrolled patients during active infection and followed them longitudinally through the course of disease. Each collaborating institution followed its own protocols to collect whole blood in K2EDTA tubes. Collaborator samples were shipped for TCRbeta analysis as frozen whole blood, isolated PBMCs, or DNA extracted from either sample type. Overall results and qualifications from the work: The amount of clinical and demographic metadata varied by source and participant and was provided uncurated.

TCRbeta CDR3 regions were amplified from genomic DNA by means of the immunoSEQ Assay, a bias-controlled multiplex PCR. Per the authors' processing: The number of nucleated cells in each sample was estimated from the amplification of reference gene primers within the assay. Sequence reads were collapsed and filtered to measure the absolute abundance of every unique TCRbeta CDR3 rearrangement. For each sample, productive Simpson clonality was calculated as the square root of Simpson's diversity index across productive rearrangements. This is the immuneACCESS table as TCRdb keeps it, with only in-frame sequences that have V and J called. A part of the clones is gone; compared with another copy, unresolved V genes explain less than half, and the rest is unexplained. The DNA gave D and trimming, while V, J and clone size come from that table. The sample table lists 200,000 to 250,000 clones, about 85% of them with a count of one. More than 8.5% of the sample is taken by the ten largest.

The source material was peripheral blood. This TCR was sampled from a woman aged 50 to 60 with COVID-19, enrolled during active disease. The chain was built from TRBV19 and TRBJ2-7; no D gene is confidently identified. Here is the DNA: TGTGCCAGTAGTATGGGCAGATTCTACGAGCAGTACTTC. Its translation reads: CASSMGRFYEQYF. With all but the CDR3 taken from the reference TRBV19 and TRBJ2-7 genes, the full variable domain is: DGGITQSPKYLFRKEGQNVTLSCEQNLNHDAMYWYRQDPGQGLRLIYYSQIVNDFQKGDIAEGYSVSREKKESFPLTVTSAQKNPTAFYLCASSMGRFYEQYFGPGTRLTVT.